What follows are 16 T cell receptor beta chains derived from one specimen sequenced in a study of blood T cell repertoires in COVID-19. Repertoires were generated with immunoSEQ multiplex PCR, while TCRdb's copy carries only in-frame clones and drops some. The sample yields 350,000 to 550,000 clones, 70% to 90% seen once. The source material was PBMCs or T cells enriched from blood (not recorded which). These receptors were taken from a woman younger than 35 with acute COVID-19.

The CDR3, as DNA: TGTGCCAGCAGCGAAGGGGTCGGGAGGGTCTCCGAGCAGTACTTC. The encoded protein is CASSEGVGRVSEQYF. The chain carries TRBV7-9 and TRBJ2-7; 8 positions match TRBD2. Germline CDR1 and CDR2: SEHNR and FQNEAQ (reference sequence). Germline trimming cut 5 bases from V and 6 bases from J; bases unmatched to any gene: 12. The CDR3 runs 15 residues.

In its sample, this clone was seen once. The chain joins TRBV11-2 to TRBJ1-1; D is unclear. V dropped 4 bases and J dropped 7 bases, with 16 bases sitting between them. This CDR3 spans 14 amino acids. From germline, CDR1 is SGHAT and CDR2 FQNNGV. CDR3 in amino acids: CASSSIQPPGEAFF. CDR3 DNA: TGTGCCAGCAGCTCTATACAGCCTCCCGGTGAAGCTTTCTTT.

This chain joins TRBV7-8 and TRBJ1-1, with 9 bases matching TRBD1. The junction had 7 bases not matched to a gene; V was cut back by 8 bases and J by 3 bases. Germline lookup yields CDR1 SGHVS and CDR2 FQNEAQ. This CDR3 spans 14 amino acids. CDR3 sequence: CASYRGQGDTEAFF. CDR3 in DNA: TGTGCCAGCTACCGGGGACAGGGAGACACTGAAGCTTTCTTT. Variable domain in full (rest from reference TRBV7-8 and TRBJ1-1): GAGVSQSPRYKVAKRGQDVALRCDPISGHVSLFWYQQALGQGPEFLTYFQNEAQLDKSGLPSDRFFAERPEGSVSTLKIQRTQQEDSAVYLCASYRGQGDTEAFFGQGTRLTVV.

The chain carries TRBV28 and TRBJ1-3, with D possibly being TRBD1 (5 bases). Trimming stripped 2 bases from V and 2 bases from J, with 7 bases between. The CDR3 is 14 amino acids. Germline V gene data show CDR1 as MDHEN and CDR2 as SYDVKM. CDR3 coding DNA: TGTGCCAGCAGTTTAGGCAGGGCTGGAAACACCATATATTTT. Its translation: CASSLGRAGNTIYF. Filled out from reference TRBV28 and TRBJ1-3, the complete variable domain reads DVKVTQSSRYLVKRTGEKVFLECVQDMDHENMFWYRQDPGLGLRLIYFSYDVKMKEKGDIPEGYSVSREKKERFSLILESASTNQTSMYLCASSLGRAGNTIYFGEGSWLTVV.

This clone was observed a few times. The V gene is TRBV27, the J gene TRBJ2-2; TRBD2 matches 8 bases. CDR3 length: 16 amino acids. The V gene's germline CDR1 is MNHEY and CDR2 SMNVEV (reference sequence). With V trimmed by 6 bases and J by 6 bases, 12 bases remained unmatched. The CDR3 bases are TGTGCCAGCAGGGGGGCTAGCGGGTCCCGGGCCGGGGAGCTGTTTTTT. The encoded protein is CASRGASGSRAGELFF.

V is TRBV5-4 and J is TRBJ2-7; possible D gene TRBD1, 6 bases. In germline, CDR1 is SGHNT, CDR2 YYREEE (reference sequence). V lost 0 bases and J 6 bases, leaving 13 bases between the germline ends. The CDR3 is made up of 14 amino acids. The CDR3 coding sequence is TGTGCCAGCAGCTTGGAAACAGGGAATCTCGAGCAGTACTTC. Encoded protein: CASSLETGNLEQYF.

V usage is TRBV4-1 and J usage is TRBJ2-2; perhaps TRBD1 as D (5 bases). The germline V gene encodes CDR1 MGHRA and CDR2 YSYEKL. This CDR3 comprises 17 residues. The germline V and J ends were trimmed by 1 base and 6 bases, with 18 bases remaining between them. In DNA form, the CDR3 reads TGCGCCAGCAGCCAAGGACCCAGGGTACGATTGGCCGGGGAGCTGTTTTTT. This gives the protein CASSQGPRVRLAGELFF.

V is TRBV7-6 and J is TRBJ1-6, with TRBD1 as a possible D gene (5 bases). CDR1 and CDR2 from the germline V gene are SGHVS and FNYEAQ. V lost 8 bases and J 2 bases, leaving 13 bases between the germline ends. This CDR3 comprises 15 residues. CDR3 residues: CASQKSGTYNSPLHF. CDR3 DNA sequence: TGTGCCAGCCAAAAGTCAGGGACCTATAATTCACCCCTCCACTTT.

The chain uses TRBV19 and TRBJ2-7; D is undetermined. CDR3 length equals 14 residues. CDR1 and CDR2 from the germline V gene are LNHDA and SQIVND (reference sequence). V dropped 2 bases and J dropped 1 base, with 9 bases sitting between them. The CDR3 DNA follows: TGTGCCAGTAGTATAAAACGGTCGTCCTACGAGCAGTACTTC. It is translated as CASSIKRSSYEQYF.

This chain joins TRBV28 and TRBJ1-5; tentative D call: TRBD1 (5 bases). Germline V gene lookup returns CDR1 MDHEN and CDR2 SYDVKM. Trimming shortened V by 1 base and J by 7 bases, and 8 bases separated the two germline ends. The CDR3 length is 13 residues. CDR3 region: CASSLSGIQPQHF. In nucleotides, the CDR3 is TGTGCCAGCAGTTTATCAGGGATACAGCCCCAGCATTTT.

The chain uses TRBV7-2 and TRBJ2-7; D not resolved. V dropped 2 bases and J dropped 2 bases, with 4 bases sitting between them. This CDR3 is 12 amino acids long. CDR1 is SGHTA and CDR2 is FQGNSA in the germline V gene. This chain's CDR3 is CASSLQTYEQYF. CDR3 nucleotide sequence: TGTGCCAGCAGCTTACAGACCTACGAGCAGTACTTC.

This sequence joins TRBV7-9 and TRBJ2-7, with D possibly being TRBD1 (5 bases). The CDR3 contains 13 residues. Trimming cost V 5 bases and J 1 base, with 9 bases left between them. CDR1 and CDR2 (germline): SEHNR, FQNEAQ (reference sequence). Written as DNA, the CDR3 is TGTGCCAGCAGCCCAAGACAGTCCTACGAGCAGTACTTC. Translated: CASSPRQSYEQYF.

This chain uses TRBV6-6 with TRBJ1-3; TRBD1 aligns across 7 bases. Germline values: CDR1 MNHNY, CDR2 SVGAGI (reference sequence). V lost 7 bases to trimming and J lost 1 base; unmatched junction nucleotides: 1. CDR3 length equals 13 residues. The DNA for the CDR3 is TGTGCCAGCACAGGGGGTTCTGGAAACACCATATATTTT. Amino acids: CASTGGSGNTIYF.

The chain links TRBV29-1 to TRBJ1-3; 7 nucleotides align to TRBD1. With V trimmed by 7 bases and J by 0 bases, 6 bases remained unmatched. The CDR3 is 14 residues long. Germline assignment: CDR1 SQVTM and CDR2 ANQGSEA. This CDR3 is CSGLRDSSGNTIYF. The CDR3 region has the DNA TGCAGCGGCCTTCGGGACAGCTCTGGAAACACCATATATTTT.

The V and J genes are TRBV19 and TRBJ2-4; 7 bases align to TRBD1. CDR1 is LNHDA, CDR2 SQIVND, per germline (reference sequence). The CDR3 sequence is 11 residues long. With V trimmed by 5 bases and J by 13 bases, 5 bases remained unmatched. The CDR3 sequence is CASSARQGQYF. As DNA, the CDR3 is TGTGCCAGTAGTGCCAGACAGGGACAGTACTTC. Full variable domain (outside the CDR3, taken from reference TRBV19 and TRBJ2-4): DGGITQSPKYLFRKEGQNVTLSCEQNLNHDAMYWYRQDPGQGLRLIYYSQIVNDFQKGDIAEGYSVSREKKESFPLTVTSAQKNPTAFYLCASSARQGQYFGAGTRLSVL.

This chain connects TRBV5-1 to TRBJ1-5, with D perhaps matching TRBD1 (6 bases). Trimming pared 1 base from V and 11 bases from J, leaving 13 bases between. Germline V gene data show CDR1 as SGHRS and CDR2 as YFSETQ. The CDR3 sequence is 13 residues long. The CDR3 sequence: CASSLSRGGTQHF. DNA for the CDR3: TGCGCCAGCAGCTTGTCCAGGGGAGGGACCCAGCATTTT.